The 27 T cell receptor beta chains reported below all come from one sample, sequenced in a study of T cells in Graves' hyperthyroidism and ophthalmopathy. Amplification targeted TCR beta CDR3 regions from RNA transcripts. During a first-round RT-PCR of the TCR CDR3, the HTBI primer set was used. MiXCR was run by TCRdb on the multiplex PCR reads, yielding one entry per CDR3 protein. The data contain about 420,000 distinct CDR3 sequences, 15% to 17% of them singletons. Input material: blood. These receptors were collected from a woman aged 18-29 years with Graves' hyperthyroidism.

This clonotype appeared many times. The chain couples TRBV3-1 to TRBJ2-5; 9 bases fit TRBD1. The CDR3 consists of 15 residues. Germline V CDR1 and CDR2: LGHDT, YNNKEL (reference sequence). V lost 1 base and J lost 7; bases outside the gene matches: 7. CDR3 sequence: CASSQGTGAPWTQYF. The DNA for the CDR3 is TGTGCCAGCAGCCAAGGGACAGGGGCCCCATGGACCCAGTACTTC.

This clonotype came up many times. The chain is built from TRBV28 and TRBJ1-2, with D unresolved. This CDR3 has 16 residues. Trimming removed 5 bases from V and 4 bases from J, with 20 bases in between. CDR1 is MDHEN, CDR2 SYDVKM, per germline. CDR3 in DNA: TGTGCCAGCAGTCCCCAAAGGGCCGTTTCGGGCTATGGCTACACCTTC. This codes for CASSPQRAVSGYGYTF.

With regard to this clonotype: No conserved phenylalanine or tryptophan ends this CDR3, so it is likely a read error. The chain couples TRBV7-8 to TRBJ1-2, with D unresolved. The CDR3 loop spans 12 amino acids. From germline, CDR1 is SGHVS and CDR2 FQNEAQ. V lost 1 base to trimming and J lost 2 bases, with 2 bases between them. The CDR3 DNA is TGTGCCAGCAGCTTAGACAACTATGGCTACACCCTC. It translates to CASSLDNYGYTL.

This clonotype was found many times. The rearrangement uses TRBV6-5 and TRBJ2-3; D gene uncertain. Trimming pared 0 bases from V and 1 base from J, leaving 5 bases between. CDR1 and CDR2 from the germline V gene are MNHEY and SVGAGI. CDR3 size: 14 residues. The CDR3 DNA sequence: TGTGCCAGCAGTTACTCGTCCCGCACAGATACGCAGTATTTT. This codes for CASSYSSRTDTQYF.

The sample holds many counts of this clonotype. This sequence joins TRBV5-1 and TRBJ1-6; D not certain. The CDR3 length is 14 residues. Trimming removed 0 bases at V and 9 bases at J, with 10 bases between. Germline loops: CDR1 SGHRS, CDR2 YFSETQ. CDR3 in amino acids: CASSLAGYGSPLHF. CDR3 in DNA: TGCGCCAGCAGCTTGGCGGGGTATGGTTCACCCCTCCACTTT.

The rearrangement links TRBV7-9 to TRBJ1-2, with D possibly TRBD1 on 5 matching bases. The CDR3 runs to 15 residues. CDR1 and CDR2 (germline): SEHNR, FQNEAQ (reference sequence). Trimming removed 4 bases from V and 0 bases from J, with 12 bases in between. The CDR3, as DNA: TGTGCCAGCAGCTCTCGACAGACCCCTAACTATGGCTACACCTTC. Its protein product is CASSSRQTPNYGYTF.

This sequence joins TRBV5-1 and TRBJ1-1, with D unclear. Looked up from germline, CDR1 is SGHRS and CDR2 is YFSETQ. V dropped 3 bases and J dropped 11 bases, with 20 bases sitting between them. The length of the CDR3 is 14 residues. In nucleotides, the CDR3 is TGCGCCAGCAGCTCCTCCGGGAACTACATTACGGCTTTCTTT. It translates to CASSSSGNYITAFF.

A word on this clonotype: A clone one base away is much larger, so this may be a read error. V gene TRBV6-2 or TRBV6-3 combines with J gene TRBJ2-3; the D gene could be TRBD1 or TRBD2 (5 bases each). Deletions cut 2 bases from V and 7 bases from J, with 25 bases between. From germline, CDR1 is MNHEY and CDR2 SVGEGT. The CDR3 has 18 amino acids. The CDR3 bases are TGTGCCAGCAGTTACAATAAGCCGGGAAACAGGCCTCGGAATACGCAGTATTTT. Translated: CASSYNKPGNRPRNTQYF.

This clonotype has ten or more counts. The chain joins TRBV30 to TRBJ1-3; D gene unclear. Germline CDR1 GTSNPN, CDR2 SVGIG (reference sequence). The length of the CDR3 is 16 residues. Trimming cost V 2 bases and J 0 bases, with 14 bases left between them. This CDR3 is CAWSQRLFLSGNTIYF. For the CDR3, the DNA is TGTGCCTGGAGTCAAAGACTGTTCCTCTCTGGAAACACCATATATTTT. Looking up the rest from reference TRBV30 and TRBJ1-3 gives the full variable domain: SQTIHQWPATLVQPVGSPLSLECTVEGTSNPNLYWYRQAAGRGLQLLFYSVGIGQISSEVPQNLSASRPQDRQFILSSKKLLLSDSGFYLCAWSQRLFLSGNTIYFGEGSWLTVV.

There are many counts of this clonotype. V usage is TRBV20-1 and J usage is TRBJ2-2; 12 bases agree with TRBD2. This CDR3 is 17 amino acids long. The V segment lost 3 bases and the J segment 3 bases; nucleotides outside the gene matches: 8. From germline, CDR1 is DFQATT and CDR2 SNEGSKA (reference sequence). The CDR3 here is CSASKTSGRRDTGELFF. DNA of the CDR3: TGCAGTGCTAGTAAGACTAGCGGGAGAAGGGACACCGGGGAGCTGTTTTTT.

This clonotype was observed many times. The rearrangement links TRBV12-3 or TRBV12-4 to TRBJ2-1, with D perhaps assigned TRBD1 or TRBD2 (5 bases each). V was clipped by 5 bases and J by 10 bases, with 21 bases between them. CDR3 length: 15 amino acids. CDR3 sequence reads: CASSENGLARGEQFF. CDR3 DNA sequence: TGTGCCAGCAGTGAAAACGGGCTCGCCCGGGGCGAGCAGTTCTTC.

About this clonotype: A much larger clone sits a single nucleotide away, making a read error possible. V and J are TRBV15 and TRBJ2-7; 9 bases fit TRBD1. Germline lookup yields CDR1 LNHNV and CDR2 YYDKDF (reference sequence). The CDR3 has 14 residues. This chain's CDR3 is CVTSRTGDSVEQYF. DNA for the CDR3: TGTGTCACCAGCAGGACAGGGGACTCCGTCGAGCAGTACTTC.

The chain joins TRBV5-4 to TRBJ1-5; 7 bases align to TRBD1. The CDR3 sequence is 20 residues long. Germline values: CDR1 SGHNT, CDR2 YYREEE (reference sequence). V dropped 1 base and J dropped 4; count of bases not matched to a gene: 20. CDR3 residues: CASSLPPGPETHRGNQPQHF. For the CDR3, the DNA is TGTGCCAGCAGCTTGCCCCCCGGGCCAGAAACTCACAGGGGAAATCAGCCCCAGCATTTT.

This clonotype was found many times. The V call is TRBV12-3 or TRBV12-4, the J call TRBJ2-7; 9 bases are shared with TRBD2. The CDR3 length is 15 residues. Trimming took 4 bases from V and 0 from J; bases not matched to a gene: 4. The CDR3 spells CASSSRTSVSYEQYF. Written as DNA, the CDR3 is TGTGCCAGCAGTTCCAGGACTAGCGTCTCCTACGAGCAGTACTTC.

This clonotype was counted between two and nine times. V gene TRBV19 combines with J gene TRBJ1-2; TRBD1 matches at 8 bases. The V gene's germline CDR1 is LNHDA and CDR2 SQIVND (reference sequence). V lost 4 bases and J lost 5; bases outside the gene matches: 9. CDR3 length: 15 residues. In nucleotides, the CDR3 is TGTGCCAGTAGTAATCAGGGGGCCGGGGGATATGGCTACACCTTC. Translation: CASSNQGAGGYGYTF. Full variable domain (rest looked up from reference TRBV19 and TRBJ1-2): DGGITQSPKYLFRKEGQNVTLSCEQNLNHDAMYWYRQDPGQGLRLIYYSQIVNDFQKGDIAEGYSVSREKKESFPLTVTSAQKNPTAFYLCASSNQGAGGYGYTFGSGTRLTVV.

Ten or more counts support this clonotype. The CDR3 sequence: CASSIDSTSGKLFF. Here the CDR3 DNA reads TGTGCCAGCAGTATCGACAGTACCTCGGGAAAACTGTTTTTT. The chain is built from TRBV6-1 and TRBJ1-4; D is possibly TRBD1 (5 bases). Germline V lookup: CDR1 MNHNS, CDR2 SASEGT. The CDR3 spans 14 residues. V dropped 5 bases and J dropped 10 bases, with 17 bases sitting between them.

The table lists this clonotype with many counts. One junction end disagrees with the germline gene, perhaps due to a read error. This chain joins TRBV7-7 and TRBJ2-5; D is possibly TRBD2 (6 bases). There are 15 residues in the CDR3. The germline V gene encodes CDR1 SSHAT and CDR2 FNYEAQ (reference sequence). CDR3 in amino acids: CASSLAVGTEETQYF. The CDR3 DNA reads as TGTGCTAGCAGCTTAGCCGTGGGGACTGAAGAGACCCAGTACTTC.

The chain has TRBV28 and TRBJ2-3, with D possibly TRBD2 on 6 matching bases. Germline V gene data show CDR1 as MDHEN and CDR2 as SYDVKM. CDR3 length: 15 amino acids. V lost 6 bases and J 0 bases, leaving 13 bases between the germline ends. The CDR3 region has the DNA TGTGCCAGCAGCCCGGGGGTGTGGAGCACAGATACGCAGTATTTT. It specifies CASSPGVWSTDTQYF.

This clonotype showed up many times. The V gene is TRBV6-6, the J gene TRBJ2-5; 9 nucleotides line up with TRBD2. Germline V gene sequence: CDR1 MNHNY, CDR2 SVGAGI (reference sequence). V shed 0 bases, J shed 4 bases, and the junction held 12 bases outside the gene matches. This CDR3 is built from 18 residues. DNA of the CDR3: TGTGCCAGCAGTTACTCGATAAATTGGCGGGGGGGCCGAGAGACCCAGTACTTC. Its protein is CASSYSINWRGGRETQYF.

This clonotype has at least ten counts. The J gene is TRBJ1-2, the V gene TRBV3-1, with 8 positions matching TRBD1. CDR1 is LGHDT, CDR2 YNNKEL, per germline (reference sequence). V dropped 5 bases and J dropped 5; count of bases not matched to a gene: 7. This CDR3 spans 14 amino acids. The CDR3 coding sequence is TGTGCCAGCAGCGCACAGGGGGTAGAGTATGGCTACACCTTC. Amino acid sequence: CASSAQGVEYGYTF.

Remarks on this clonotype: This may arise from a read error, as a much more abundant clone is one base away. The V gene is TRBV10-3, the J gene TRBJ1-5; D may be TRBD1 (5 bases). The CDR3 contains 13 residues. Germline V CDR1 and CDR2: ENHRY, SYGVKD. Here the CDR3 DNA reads TGTGCCATCAGGGGGGGTCCCAATCAGCCCCGGCATTTT. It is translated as CAIRGGPNQPRHF.

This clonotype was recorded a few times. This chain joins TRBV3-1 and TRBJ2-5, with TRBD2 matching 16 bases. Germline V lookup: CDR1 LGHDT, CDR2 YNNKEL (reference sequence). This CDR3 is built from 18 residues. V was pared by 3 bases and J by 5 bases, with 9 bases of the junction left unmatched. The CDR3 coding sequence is TGTGCCAGCAGCCACTCGCCGGGACTAGCGGGGGGGCAGGAGACCCAGTACTTC. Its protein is CASSHSPGLAGGQETQYF.

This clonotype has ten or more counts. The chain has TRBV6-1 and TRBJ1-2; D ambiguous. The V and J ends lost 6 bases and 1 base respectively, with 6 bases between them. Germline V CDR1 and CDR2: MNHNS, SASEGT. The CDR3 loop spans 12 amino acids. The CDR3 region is CASRENNYGYTF. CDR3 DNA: TGTGCCAGCAGGGAGAATAACTATGGCTACACCTTC.

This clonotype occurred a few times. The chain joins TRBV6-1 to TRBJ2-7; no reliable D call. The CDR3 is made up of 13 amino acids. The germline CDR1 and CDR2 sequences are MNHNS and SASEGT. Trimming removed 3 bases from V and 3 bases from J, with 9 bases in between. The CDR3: CASSDWLDYEQYF. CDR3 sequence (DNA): TGTGCCAGCAGTGATTGGCTAGACTACGAGCAGTACTTC.

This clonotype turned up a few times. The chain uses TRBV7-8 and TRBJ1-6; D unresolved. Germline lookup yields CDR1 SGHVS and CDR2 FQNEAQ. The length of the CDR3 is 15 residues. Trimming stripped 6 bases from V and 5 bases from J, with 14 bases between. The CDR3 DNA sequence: TGTGCCAGCAGTCCGGAGGGCGTCGATAATTCACCCCTCCACTTT. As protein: CASSPEGVDNSPLHF.

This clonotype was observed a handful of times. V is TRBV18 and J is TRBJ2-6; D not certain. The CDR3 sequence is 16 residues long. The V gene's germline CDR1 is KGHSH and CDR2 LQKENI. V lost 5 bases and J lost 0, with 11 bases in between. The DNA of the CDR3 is TGTGCCAGCTCAGGCGGTATAACCTCTGGGGCCAACGTCCTGACTTTC. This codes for CASSGGITSGANVLTF.

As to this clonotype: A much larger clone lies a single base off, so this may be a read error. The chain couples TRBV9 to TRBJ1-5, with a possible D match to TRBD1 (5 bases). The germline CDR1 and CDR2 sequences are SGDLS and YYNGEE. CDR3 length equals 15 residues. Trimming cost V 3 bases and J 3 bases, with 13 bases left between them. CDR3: CASSEEGLHNQPQHF. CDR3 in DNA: TGTGCCAGCAGCGAGGAGGGACTCCACAATCAGCCCCAGCATTTT.